Presented here are 2 T cell receptor beta chains from one specimen sequenced in a study of blood T cell repertoires in COVID-19. Sequenced by immunoSEQ multiplex PCR; TCRdb stores in-frame clones only, minus some. This table holds a few hundred thousand clones, 80% found once. Sequences were obtained from peripheral blood. The receptor source for this set is a human donor in a cohort sampled during active COVID-19.

The V call is TRBV14, the J call TRBJ1-2; D not resolved. The CDR3 is made up of 13 amino acids. Germline values: CDR1 SGHDN, CDR2 FVKESK. V lost 0 bases, J lost 5 bases, and 7 bases lay in between. CDR3 region: CASSQDERYGYTF. The CDR3 nucleotides are TGTGCCAGCAGCCAAGATGAGAGGTATGGCTACACCTTC.

The chain is built from TRBV6-5 and TRBJ2-7, with 10 bases lining up with TRBD2. Germline assignment: CDR1 MNHEY and CDR2 SVGAGI. The CDR3 length is 14 residues. J was trimmed by 9 bases and V by 6 bases; bases with no gene match: 11. DNA for the CDR3: TGTGCCAGCAGCGCCGGGACTAGCGTTAATGCGCAGTACTTC. Protein sequence: CASSAGTSVNAQYF.